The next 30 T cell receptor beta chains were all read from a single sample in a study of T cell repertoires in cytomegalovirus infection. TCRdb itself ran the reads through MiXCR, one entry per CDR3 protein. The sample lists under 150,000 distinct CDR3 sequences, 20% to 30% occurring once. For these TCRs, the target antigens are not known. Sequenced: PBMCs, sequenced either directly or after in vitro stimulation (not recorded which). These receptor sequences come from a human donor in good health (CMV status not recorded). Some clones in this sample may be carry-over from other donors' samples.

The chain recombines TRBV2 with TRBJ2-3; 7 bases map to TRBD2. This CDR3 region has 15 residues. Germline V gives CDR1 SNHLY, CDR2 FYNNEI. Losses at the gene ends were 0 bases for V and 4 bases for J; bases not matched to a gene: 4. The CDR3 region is CASSEASGAADTQYF. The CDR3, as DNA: TGTGCCAGCAGTGAAGCCAGCGGGGCAGCAGATACGCAGTATTTT.

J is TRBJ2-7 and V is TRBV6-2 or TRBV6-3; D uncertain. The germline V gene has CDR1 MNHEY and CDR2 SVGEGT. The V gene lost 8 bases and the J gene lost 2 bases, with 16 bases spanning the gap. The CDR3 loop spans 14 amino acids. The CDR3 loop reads CASYAPGLPYEQYF. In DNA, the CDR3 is TGTGCCAGCTACGCCCCGGGTCTCCCCTACGAGCAGTACTTC.

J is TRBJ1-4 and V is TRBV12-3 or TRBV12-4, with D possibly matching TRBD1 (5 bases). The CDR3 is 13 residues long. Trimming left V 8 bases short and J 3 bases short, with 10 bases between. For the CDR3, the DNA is TGTGCCAGCTGGGGCAGGGCTAATGAAAAACTGTTTTTT. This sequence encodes CASWGRANEKLFF.

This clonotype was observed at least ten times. The CDR3 nucleotides are TGTGCCAGCAGCTTAGCCGGGAGGGGCTCCTACGAGCAGTACGTC. This translates into CASSLAGRGSYEQYV. The rearrangement uses TRBV7-2 and TRBJ2-7, with 8 bases aligning to TRBD2. The V gene end was trimmed by 0 bases and the J gene end by 0 bases; junction bases not matched to a gene: 1. Germline assignment: CDR1 SGHTA and CDR2 FQGNSA. The CDR3 runs 15 residues.

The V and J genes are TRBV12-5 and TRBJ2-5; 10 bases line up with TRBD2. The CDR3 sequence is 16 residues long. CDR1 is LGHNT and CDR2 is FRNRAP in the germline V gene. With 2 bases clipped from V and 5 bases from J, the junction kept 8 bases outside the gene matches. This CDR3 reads CASGLFGTSVDETQYF. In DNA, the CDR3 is TGTGCTAGTGGTTTGTTCGGGACTAGCGTGGATGAGACCCAGTACTTC.

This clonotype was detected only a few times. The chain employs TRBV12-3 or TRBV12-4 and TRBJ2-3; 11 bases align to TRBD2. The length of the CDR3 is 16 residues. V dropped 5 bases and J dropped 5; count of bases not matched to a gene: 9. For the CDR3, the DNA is TGTGCCAGCAGTACCAGACTAGCGGGATCGGTAGATACGCAGTATTTT. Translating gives CASSTRLAGSVDTQYF.

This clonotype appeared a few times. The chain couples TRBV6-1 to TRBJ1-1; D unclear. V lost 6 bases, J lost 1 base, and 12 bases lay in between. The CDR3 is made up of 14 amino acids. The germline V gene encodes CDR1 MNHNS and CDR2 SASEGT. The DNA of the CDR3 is TGTGCCAGCAGGTCGGGCTCCAAGAACACTGAAGCTTTCTTT. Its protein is CASRSGSKNTEAFF.

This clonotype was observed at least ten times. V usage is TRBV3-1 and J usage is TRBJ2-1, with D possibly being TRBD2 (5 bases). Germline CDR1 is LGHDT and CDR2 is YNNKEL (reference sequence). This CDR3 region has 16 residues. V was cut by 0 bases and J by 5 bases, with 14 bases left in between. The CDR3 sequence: CASSQERSGRDNEQFF. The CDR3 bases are TGTGCCAGCAGCCAAGAACGCAGCGGAAGAGACAATGAGCAGTTCTTC.

The CDR3 region has the DNA TGTGCCTGGAGCCCGACAGGGGGGTATGGCTACACCTTC. Amino acid sequence: CAWSPTGGYGYTF. The chain recombines TRBV30 with TRBJ1-2, with 9 bases fitting TRBD1. Losses at the gene ends were 3 bases for V and 5 bases for J; bases not matched to a gene: 4. In germline, CDR1 is GTSNPN, CDR2 SVGIG (reference sequence). The CDR3 runs 13 residues.

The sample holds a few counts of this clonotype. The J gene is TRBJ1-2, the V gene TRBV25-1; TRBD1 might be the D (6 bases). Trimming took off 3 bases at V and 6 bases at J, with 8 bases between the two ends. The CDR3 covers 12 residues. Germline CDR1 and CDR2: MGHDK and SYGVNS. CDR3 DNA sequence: TGTGCCAGCAGTGACTACAGGGATGGCTACACCTTC. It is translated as CASSDYRDGYTF.

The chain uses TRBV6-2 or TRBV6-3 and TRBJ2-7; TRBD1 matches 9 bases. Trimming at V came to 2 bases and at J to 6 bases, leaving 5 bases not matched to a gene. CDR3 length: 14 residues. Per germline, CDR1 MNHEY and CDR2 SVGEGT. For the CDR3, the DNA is TGTGCCAGCAGTTACGGGACAGGGTTCCCCGAGCAGTACGTC. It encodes CASSYGTGFPEQYV.

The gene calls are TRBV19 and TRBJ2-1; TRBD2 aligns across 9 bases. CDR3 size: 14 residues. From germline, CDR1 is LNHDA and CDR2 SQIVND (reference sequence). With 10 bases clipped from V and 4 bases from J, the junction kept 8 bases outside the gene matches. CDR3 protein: CATSLSGGYNEQFF. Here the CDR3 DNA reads TGTGCCACCTCTCTTAGCGGGGGTTACAATGAGCAGTTCTTC.

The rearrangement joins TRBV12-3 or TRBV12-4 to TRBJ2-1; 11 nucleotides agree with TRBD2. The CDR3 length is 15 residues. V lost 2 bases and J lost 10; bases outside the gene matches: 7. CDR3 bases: TGTGCCAGCAGTTTACAACTAGCGGGAGTGAAAGAGCAGTTCTTC. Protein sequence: CASSLQLAGVKEQFF.

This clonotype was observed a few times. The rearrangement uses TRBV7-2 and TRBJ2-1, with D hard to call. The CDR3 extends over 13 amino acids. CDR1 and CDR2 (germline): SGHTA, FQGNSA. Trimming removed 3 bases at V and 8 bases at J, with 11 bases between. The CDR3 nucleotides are TGTGCCAGCAGCTTCCCCACTATCCATGAGCAGTTCTTC. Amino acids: CASSFPTIHEQFF.

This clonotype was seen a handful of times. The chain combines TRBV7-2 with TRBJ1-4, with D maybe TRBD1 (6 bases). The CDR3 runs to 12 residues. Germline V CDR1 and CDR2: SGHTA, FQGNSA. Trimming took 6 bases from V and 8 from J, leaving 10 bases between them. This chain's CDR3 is CASRLGQEKLFF. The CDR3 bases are TGTGCCAGCAGACTTGGACAGGAAAAACTGTTTTTT.

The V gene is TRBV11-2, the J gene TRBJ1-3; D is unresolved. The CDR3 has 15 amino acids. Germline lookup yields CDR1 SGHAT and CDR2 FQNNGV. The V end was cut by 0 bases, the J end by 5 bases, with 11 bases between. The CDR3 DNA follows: TGTGCCAGCAGCTTAGAACCGGGAGCGCGAAACACCATATATTTT. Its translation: CASSLEPGARNTIYF.

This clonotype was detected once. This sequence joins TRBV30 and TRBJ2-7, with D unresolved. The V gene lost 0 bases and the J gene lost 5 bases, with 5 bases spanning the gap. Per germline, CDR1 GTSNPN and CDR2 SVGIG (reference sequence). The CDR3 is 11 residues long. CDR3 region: CAWSVGNEQYV. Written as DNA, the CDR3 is TGTGCCTGGAGTGTAGGGAACGAGCAGTACGTC.

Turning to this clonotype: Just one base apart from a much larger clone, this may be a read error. The CDR3 here is CASSYSPGGETDTQYF. The CDR3, as DNA: TGTGCCAGCAGTTACTCGCCAGGGGGAGAAACAGATACGCAGTATTTT. The chain uses TRBV6-8 and TRBJ2-3, with 7 bases lining up with TRBD1. The germline V gene has CDR1 MNHGY and CDR2 SAAAGT. The CDR3 runs 16 residues. V gave up 0 bases and J gave up 3 bases; unmatched junction bases: 6.

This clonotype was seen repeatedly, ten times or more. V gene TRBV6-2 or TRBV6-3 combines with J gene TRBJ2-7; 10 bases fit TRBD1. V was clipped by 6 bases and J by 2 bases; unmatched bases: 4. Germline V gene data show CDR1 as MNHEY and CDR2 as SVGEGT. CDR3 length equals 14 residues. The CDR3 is CASSMDRGAYEQYF. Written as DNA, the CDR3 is TGTGCCAGCAGCATGGACAGGGGGGCCTACGAGCAGTACTTC.

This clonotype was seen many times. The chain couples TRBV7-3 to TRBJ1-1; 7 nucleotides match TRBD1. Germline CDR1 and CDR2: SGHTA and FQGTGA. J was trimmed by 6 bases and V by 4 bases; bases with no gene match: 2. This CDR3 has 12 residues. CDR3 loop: CASSSQGAEAFF. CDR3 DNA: TGTGCCAGCAGCTCCCAGGGGGCTGAAGCTTTCTTT.

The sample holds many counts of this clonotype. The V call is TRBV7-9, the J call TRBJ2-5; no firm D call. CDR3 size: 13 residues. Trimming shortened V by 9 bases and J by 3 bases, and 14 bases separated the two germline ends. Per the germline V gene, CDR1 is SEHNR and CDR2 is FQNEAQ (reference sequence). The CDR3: CASRLATKETQYF. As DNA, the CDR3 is TGTGCCAGTCGGTTAGCCACGAAAGAGACCCAGTACTTC.

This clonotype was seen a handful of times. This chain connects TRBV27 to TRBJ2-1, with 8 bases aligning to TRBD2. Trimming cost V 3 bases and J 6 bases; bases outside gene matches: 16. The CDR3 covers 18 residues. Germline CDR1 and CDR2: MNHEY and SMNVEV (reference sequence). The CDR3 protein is CASSFGRLAGRLGNEQFF. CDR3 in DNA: TGTGCCAGCAGTTTTGGCAGGTTAGCGGGAAGGTTAGGCAATGAGCAGTTCTTC.

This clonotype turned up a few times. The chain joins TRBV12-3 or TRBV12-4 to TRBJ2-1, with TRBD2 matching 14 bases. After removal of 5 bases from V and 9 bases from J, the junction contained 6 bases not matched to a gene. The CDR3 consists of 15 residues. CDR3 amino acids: CASSGTSGSRGEQFF. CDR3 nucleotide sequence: TGTGCCAGCAGTGGGACTAGCGGGAGTCGGGGTGAGCAGTTCTTC.

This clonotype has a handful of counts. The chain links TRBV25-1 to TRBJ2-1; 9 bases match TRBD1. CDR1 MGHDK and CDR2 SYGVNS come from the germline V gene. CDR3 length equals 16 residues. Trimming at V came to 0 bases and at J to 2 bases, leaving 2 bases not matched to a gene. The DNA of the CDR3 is TGTGCCAGCAGTGAATATAGGACAGGGGCCTACAATGAGCAGTTCTTC. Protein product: CASSEYRTGAYNEQFF.

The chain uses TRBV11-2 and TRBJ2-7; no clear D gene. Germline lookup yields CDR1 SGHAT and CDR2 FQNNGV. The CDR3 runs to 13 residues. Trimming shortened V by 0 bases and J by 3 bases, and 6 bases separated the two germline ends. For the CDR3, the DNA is TGTGCCAGCAGCTTAGATCAGAACTACGAGCAGTACGTC. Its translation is CASSLDQNYEQYV.

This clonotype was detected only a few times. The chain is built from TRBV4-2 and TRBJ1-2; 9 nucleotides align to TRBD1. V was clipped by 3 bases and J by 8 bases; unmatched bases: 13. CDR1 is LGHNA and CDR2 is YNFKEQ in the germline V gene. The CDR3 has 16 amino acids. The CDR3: CASSHDLPGTGQGYTF. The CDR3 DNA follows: TGTGCCAGCAGCCACGATTTACCAGGGACAGGGCAAGGCTACACCTTC.

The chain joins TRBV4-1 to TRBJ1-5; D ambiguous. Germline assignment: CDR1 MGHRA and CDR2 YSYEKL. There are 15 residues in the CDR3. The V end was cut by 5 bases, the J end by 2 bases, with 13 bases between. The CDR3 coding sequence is TGCGCCAGCAGCGTACACGGCAGCGGCAATCAGCCCCAGCATTTT. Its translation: CASSVHGSGNQPQHF.

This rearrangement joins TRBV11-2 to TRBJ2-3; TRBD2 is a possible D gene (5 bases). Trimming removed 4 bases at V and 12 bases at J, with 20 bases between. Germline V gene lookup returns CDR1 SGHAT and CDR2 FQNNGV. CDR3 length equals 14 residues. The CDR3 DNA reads TGTGCCAGCAGCTGGGGTGAGGAGCGGAGTGTACAGTATTTT. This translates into CASSWGEERSVQYF.

Written as DNA, the CDR3 is TGCAGCGTGGAAACTAGCGGGGGGCCTCCTTACTCCTACGAGCAGTACGTC. Amino acids: CSVETSGGPPYSYEQYV. V and J are TRBV29-1 and TRBJ2-7; TRBD2 matches at 12 bases. Germline loops: CDR1 SQVTM, CDR2 ANQGSEA. V shed 6 bases and J 0 bases; nucleotides not matched to a gene: 12. This CDR3 has 17 residues.

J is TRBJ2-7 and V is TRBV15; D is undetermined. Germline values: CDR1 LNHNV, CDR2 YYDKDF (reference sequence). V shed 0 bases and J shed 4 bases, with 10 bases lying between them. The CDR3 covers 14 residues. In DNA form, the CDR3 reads TGTGCCACCAGCAGAGAAGCAGCGTCATACGAGCAGTACTTC. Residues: CATSREAASYEQYF.